Listed here are 27 T cell receptor beta chains from one sample, sequenced in a study of beta chain features in type 1 diabetes (dated by TCRdb to 2016 to 2019). The library was generated by the immunoSEQ multiplex PCR assay. All of the isolated RNA was reverse transcribed with the High Capacity cDNA Reverse Transcription Kit, so expressed TCRB transcripts were sequenced. TCRdb limited this immuneACCESS table to in-frame rearrangements with V and J called. A share of clones is missing; checked studies link under half to unresolved V genes, and the rest is unexplained. The sample table holds about 150,000 clones, of which about 8.1% were seen once. Of the sample, about 0.6% is held by the ten largest clones. Material: central memory CD4+ T cells from blood. The source is a man aged 18-30 years in good health.

The chain joins TRBV5-6 to TRBJ2-3; TRBD2 aligns across 9 bases. Germline V CDR1 and CDR2: SGHDT, YYEEEE. V lost 1 base to trimming and J lost 4 bases; unmatched junction nucleotides: 7. The CDR3 length is 16 residues. DNA of the CDR3: TGTGCCAGCAGCTTGCTGGTAGCGGGAGTGTCAGATACGCAGTATTTT. Translation gives CASSLLVAGVSDTQYF.

There are a few counts of this clone. V usage is TRBV6-5 and J usage is TRBJ1-2; D is undetermined. The germline V and J ends were trimmed by 6 bases and 7 bases, with 18 bases remaining between them. The germline CDR1 and CDR2 sequences are MNHEY and SVGAGI. The CDR3 runs 14 residues. For the CDR3, the DNA is TGTGCCAGCAGGCTTACTGGGAGTGAATTTGGCTACACCTTC. Encoded protein: CASRLTGSEFGYTF.

This clone turned up a few times. This rearrangement joins TRBV7-2 to TRBJ2-1, with D possibly matching TRBD2 (6 bases). Trimming took 0 bases from V and 5 from J, leaving 11 bases between them. Germline values: CDR1 SGHTA, CDR2 FQGNSA. This CDR3 contains 15 residues. CDR3 nucleotide sequence: TGTGCCAGCAGCTTAGCGGCGGGGAAGCACAATGAGCAGTTCTTC. Protein product: CASSLAAGKHNEQFF.

This clone was seen many times. V and J are TRBV29-1 and TRBJ2-2; D ambiguous. The CDR3 totals 13 residues. Trimming cost V 4 bases and J 0 bases, with 6 bases left between them. The germline V gene has CDR1 SQVTM and CDR2 ANQGSEA. In DNA form, the CDR3 reads TGCAGCGTTGGTGTCTCGAACACCGGGGAGCTGTTTTTT. Translated, it gives CSVGVSNTGELFF.

This chain connects TRBV5-1 to TRBJ1-2; 10 bases are a match to TRBD1. The J segment lost 6 bases and the V segment lost 4 bases, leaving 3 bases of the junction unmatched. Germline assignment: CDR1 SGHRS and CDR2 YFSETQ. The CDR3 is 13 amino acids. The CDR3 sequence: CASSRQGADGYTF. CDR3 sequence (DNA): TGCGCCAGCAGCCGACAGGGGGCAGATGGCTACACCTTC.

The chain couples TRBV2 to TRBJ2-2, with TRBD2 matching 8 bases. The germline gives CDR1 SNHLY, CDR2 FYNNEI. This CDR3 is built from 15 residues. V lost 6 bases to trimming and J lost 1 base; unmatched junction nucleotides: 4. CDR3 in DNA: TGTGCCAGCAGACTTAGCGGGGTGAACACCGGGGAGCTGTTTTTT. Its protein is CASRLSGVNTGELFF.

In this sample, this clone turned up a few times. V and J are TRBV30 and TRBJ2-4, with 9 bases lining up with TRBD2. The CDR3 is 15 amino acids. Trimming took 1 base from V and 1 from J; bases not matched to a gene: 2. Germline values: CDR1 GTSNPN, CDR2 SVGIG (reference sequence). CDR3 region: CAWSGGGAAKNIQYF. For the CDR3, the DNA is TGTGCCTGGAGTGGCGGGGGGGCGGCCAAAAACATTCAGTACTTC.

This clone was seen ten or more times. The chain joins TRBV29-1 to TRBJ1-5; 7 bases align to TRBD1. V trimming: 4 bases; J trimming: 5 bases; junction bases outside the gene matches: 8. The germline gives CDR1 SQVTM, CDR2 ANQGSEA. The CDR3 consists of 14 residues. This chain's CDR3 is CSVVVGQGDQPQHF. The CDR3 DNA is TGCAGCGTTGTGGTCGGGCAGGGGGATCAGCCCCAGCATTTT.

This clone showed up just a few times. The rearrangement joins TRBV14 to TRBJ2-7; TRBD1 matches at 8 bases. V was pared by 2 bases and J by 3 bases, with 6 bases of the junction left unmatched. The CDR3 runs to 15 residues. CDR1 and CDR2 from the germline V gene are SGHDN and FVKESK. The CDR3, as DNA: TGTGCCAGCAGCCAATGGACAGGGTCAGGCTACGAGCAGTACTTC. Protein: CASSQWTGSGYEQYF. The entire variable domain, with the rest obtained from reference TRBV14 and TRBJ2-7, is as follows: EAGVTQFPSHSVIEKGQTVTLRCDPISGHDNLYWYRRVMGKEIKFLLHFVKESKQDESGMPNNRFLAERTGGTYSTLKVQPAELEDSGVYFCASSQWTGSGYEQYFGPGTRLTVT.

V is TRBV30 and J is TRBJ2-6; 8 bases align to TRBD2. This CDR3 comprises 16 residues. Germline V gene data show CDR1 as GTSNPN and CDR2 as SVGIG (reference sequence). The V and J ends lost 3 bases and 4 bases, in that order; junction bases with no gene match: 8. CDR3 residues: CAWRKSGSYGANVLTF. The CDR3 DNA is TGTGCCTGGAGGAAGAGCGGGAGTTACGGGGCCAACGTCCTGACTTTC.

This clone was observed a handful of times. The chain links TRBV2 to TRBJ1-6; a possible D gene is TRBD1 (5 bases). Germline V gene lookup returns CDR1 SNHLY and CDR2 FYNNEI. The CDR3 is 12 amino acids. Trimming took off 3 bases at V and 9 bases at J, with 6 bases between the two ends. CDR3 nucleotides: TGTGCCAGCAGTGACCAGGGTTCACCCCTCCACTTT. Its translation is CASSDQGSPLHF.

This clone was found a few times. This chain connects TRBV2 to TRBJ2-7; D might be TRBD2 (6 bases). Trimming removed 7 bases from V and 6 bases from J, with 13 bases in between. Germline CDR1 SNHLY, CDR2 FYNNEI. CDR3 size: 12 residues. CDR3 protein: CASTVRGTEQYF. The DNA for the CDR3 is TGTGCCAGCACGGTGCGGGGCACCGAGCAGTACTTC.

About this clone: The sample carries other DNA sequences with the same CDR3. This chain connects TRBV6-5 to TRBJ2-5; 8 nucleotides match TRBD2. The CDR3 runs to 13 residues. The germline V gene encodes CDR1 MNHEY and CDR2 SVGAGI. J gave up 5 bases and V 5 bases, and 4 bases lay outside the gene matches. The CDR3 here is CASSRTSRETQYF. The CDR3 bases are TGTGCCAGCAGTAGGACTAGCAGGGAGACCCAGTACTTC.

This rearrangement joins TRBV7-9 to TRBJ2-1; 9 bases fit TRBD2. J gave up 7 bases and V 0 bases, and 10 bases lay outside the gene matches. The germline CDR1 and CDR2 sequences are SEHNR and FQNEAQ (reference sequence). This CDR3 contains 17 residues. CDR3 amino acids: CASSLAVSAGGRNEQFF. For the CDR3, the DNA is TGTGCCAGCAGCTTAGCGGTGTCAGCGGGGGGTAGAAATGAGCAGTTCTTC.

The rearrangement joins TRBV18 to TRBJ1-4, with 8 bases identical to TRBD1. CDR3 length: 16 residues. Germline CDR1 and CDR2: KGHSH and LQKENI. V lost 3 bases, J lost 1 base, and 4 bases stayed unmatched. The CDR3: CASSPGQGGTNEKLFF. The CDR3 DNA reads as TGTGCCAGCTCACCCGGACAGGGAGGAACTAATGAAAAACTGTTTTTT.

This clone was seen more than once but under ten times. The J gene is TRBJ2-7, the V gene TRBV18; TRBD1 matches 10 bases. The ends lost 3 bases at V and 6 bases at J; junction bases unmatched: 11. CDR1 and CDR2 from the germline V gene are KGHSH and LQKENI. The CDR3 consists of 16 residues. CDR3 sequence reads: CASSPAGGQGYREQYF. The CDR3 bases are TGTGCCAGCTCACCGGCGGGGGGACAGGGGTACCGCGAGCAGTACTTC.

In this sample, this clone turned up many times. J is TRBJ2-1 and V is TRBV20-1; D is uncertain. V was clipped by 5 bases and J by 7 bases, with 6 bases between them. Looked up from germline, CDR1 is DFQATT and CDR2 is SNEGSKA (reference sequence). This CDR3 contains 10 residues. The CDR3 sequence: CSAPVNEQFF. The CDR3 coding sequence is TGCAGTGCTCCCGTGAATGAGCAGTTCTTC.

This clone was detected a few times. The chain recombines TRBV7-2 with TRBJ1-2; 8 positions agree with TRBD1. Germline-derived CDR1 and CDR2 are SGHTA and FQGNSA. The length of the CDR3 is 13 residues. V lost 5 bases to trimming and J lost 4 bases; unmatched junction nucleotides: 3. The CDR3 DNA reads as TGTGCCAGCAGCGTCGGACAGGGCTATGGCTACACCTTC. Amino acids: CASSVGQGYGYTF.

Ten or more counts support this clone. This chain joins TRBV7-9 and TRBJ2-3, with a weak D call TRBD2 (5 bases). The germline V gene has CDR1 SEHNR and CDR2 FQNEAQ (reference sequence). Trimming stripped 1 base from V and 6 bases from J, with 11 bases between. The CDR3 is 14 residues long. CDR3 residues: CASSLGRGSDTQYF. The CDR3 DNA sequence: TGTGCCAGCAGCTTAGGTCGGGGATCGGATACGCAGTATTTT.

The chain employs TRBV27 and TRBJ2-1; TRBD2 is a possible D gene (7 bases). This CDR3 region has 12 residues. V gave up 1 base and J gave up 10 bases, with 8 bases separating them. Germline V gene lookup returns CDR1 MNHEY and CDR2 SMNVEV (reference sequence). Here the CDR3 DNA reads TGTGCCAGCAGTTTATGGGGGGGCGAGCAGTTCTTC. Translated: CASSLWGGEQFF.

This clone showed up just a few times. The chain is built from TRBV6-5 and TRBJ2-5, with TRBD2 as a possible D gene (5 bases). Germline CDR1 reads MNHEY; CDR2 reads SVGAGI. Trimming removed 7 bases from V and 5 bases from J, with 11 bases in between. This CDR3 region has 12 residues. CDR3 sequence reads: CASKEATETQYF. The CDR3 DNA sequence: TGTGCCAGCAAGGAGGCGACGGAGACCCAGTACTTC.

This clone was seen only a few times. V gene TRBV30 combines with J gene TRBJ1-1; D remains unclear. The CDR3 contains 13 residues. Per germline, CDR1 GTSNPN and CDR2 SVGIG (reference sequence). Trimming stripped 0 bases from V and 3 bases from J, with 8 bases between. CDR3 residues: CAWSVRADTEAFF. CDR3 nucleotide sequence: TGTGCCTGGAGTGTACGCGCTGACACTGAAGCTTTCTTT.

This clone was picked up a small number of times. V gene TRBV4-3 combines with J gene TRBJ1-2, with D possibly TRBD1 on 5 matching bases. The ends were cut back, 0 bases at V and 8 bases at J, with 16 bases in the middle. Germline V lookup: CDR1 LGHNA, CDR2 YSLEER. The CDR3 contains 15 residues. Here the CDR3 DNA reads TGCGCCAGCAGCCAAGAGGGCCAGGGCCTTTGGGGCTACACCTTC. It specifies CASSQEGQGLWGYTF.

The chain recombines TRBV5-4 with TRBJ1-3; 9 bases fit TRBD1. J was trimmed by 16 bases and V by 0 bases; bases with no gene match: 11. The CDR3 runs 14 residues. Germline CDR1 SGHNT, CDR2 YYREEE (reference sequence). CDR3 residues: CASSLEEGQGRRYF. CDR3 in DNA: TGTGCCAGCAGCTTGGAGGAGGGACAGGGCCGGAGGTATTTT.

This clone has only a few counts. V gene TRBV6-5 combines with J gene TRBJ2-1, with D unresolved. V dropped 5 bases and J dropped 10 bases, with 9 bases sitting between them. This CDR3 region has 11 residues. CDR1 is MNHEY and CDR2 is SVGAGI in the germline V gene. CDR3 amino acids: CASSEAREQFF. DNA of the CDR3: TGTGCCAGCAGTGAAGCGCGCGAGCAGTTCTTC.

This clone has ten or more counts. The CDR3 DNA sequence: TGCAGCGTGGCCGGACAGGGCTCCTACGAGCAGTACTTC. It yields the protein CSVAGQGSYEQYF. The chain carries TRBV29-1 and TRBJ2-7; 8 nucleotides agree with TRBD1. The CDR3 covers 13 residues. Germline V lookup: CDR1 SQVTM, CDR2 ANQGSEA. With V trimmed by 6 bases and J by 0 bases, 4 bases remained unmatched.

The chain's CDR3 is CASSHDYSYEQYF. CDR3 coding DNA: TGTGCCAGCAGCCACGACTACTCCTACGAGCAGTACTTC. V usage is TRBV2 and J usage is TRBJ2-7, with TRBD2 as a possible D gene (5 bases). The V end lost 6 bases, the J end lost 0 bases, and 9 bases lay between the germline ends. Germline lookup yields CDR1 SNHLY and CDR2 FYNNEI. CDR3 size: 13 residues.